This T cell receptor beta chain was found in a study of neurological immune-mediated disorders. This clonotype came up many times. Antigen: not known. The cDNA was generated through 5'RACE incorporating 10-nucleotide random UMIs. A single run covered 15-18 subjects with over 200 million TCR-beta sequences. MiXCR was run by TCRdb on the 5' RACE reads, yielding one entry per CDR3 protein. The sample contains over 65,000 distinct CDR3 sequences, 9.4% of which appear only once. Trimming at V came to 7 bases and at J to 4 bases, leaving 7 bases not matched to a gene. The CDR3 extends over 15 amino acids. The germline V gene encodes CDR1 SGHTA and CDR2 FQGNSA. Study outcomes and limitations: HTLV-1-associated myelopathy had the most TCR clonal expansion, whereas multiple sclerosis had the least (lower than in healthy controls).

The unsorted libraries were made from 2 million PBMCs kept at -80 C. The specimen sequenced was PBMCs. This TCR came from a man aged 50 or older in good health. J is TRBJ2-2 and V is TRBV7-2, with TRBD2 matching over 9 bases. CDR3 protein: CASIASGMATGELFF. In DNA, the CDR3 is TGTGCCAGCATCGCTAGCGGGATGGCCACCGGGGAGCTGTTTTTT.